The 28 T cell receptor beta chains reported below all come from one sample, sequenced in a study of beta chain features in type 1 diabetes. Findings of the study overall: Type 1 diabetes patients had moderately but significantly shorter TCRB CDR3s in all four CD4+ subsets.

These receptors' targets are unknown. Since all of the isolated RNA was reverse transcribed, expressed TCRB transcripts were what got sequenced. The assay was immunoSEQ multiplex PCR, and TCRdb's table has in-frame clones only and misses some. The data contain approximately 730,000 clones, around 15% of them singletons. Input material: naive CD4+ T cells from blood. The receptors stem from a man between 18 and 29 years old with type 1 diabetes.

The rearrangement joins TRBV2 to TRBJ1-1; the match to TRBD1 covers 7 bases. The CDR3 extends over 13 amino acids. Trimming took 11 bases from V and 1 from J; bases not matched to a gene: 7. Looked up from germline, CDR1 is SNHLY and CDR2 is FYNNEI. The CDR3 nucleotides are TGTGCCCGAAAGGGGACAGCGAACACTGAAGCTTTCTTT. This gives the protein CARKGTANTEAFF.

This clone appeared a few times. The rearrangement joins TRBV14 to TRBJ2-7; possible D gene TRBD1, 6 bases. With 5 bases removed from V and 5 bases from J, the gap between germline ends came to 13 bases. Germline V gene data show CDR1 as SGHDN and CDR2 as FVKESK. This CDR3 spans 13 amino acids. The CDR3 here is CASSEWTEDEQYF. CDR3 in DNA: TGTGCCAGCAGCGAGTGGACAGAGGACGAGCAGTACTTC.

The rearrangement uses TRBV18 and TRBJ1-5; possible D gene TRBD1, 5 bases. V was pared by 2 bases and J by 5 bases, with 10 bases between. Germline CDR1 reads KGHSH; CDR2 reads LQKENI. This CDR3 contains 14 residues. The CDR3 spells CASSPWEGDQPQHF. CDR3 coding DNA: TGTGCCAGCTCACCATGGGAAGGGGATCAGCCCCAGCATTTT.

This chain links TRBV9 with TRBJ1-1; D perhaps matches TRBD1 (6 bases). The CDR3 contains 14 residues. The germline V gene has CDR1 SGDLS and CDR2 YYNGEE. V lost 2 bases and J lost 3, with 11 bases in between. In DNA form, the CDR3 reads TGTGCCAGCAGCGTGACAGGTTGGGACACTGAAGCTTTCTTT. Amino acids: CASSVTGWDTEAFF.

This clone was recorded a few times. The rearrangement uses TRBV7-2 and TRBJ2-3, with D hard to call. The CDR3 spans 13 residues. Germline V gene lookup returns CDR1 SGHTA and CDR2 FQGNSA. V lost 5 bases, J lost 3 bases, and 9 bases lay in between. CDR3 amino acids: CASSPPPTDTQYF. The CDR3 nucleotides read TGTGCCAGCAGCCCCCCGCCAACAGATACGCAGTATTTT.

This chain's CDR3 is CASSQAGGTGANVLTF. For the CDR3, the DNA is TGCGCCAGCAGCCAAGCAGGGGGAACTGGGGCCAACGTCCTGACTTTC. The chain joins TRBV4-1 to TRBJ2-6; 7 positions agree with TRBD1. The CDR3 is made up of 16 amino acids. Per germline, CDR1 MGHRA and CDR2 YSYEKL. The V segment lost 1 base and the J segment 2 bases; nucleotides outside the gene matches: 2.

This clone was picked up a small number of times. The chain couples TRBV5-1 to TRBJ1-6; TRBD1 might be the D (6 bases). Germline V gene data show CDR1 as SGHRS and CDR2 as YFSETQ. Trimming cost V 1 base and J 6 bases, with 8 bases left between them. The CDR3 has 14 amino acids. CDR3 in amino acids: CASSLRQANSPLHF. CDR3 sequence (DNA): TGCGCCAGCAGCTTGCGACAGGCTAATTCACCCCTCCACTTT.

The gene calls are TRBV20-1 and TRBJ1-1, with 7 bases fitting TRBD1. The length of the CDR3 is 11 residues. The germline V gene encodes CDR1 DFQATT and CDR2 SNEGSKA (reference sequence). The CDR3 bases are TGCAGGACTACCAGGGGGGTTGAAGCTTTCTTT. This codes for CRTTRGVEAFF.

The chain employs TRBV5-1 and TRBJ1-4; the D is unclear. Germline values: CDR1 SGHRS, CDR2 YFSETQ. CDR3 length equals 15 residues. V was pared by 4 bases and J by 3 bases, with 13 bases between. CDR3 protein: CASSTGRGANEKLFF. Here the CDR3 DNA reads TGCGCCAGCAGCACTGGCCGCGGGGCTAATGAAAAACTGTTTTTT.

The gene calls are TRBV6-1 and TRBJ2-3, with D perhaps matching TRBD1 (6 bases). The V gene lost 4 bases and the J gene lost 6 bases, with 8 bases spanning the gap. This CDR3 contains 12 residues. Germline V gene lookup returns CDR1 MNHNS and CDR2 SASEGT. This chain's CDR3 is CASSVDRDTQYF. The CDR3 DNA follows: TGTGCCAGCAGTGTCGACAGGGATACGCAGTATTTT.

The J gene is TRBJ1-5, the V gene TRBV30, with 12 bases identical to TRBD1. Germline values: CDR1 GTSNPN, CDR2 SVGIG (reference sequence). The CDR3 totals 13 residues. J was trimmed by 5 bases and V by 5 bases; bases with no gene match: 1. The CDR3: CAWGDRGHQPQHF. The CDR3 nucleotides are TGTGCCTGGGGGGACAGGGGGCATCAGCCCCAGCATTTT.

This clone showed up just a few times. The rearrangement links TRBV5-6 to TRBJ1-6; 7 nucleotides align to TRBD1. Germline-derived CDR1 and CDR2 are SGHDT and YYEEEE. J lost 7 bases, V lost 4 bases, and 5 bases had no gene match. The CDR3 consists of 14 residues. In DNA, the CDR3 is TGTGCCAGCAGCCTGAGACAGGGCAATTCACCCCTCCACTTT. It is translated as CASSLRQGNSPLHF.

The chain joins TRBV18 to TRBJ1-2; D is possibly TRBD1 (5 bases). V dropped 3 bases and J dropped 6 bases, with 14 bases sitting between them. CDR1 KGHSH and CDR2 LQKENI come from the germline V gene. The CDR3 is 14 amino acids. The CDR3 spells CASSPNQMGDGYTF. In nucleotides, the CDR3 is TGTGCCAGCTCACCGAATCAAATGGGGGATGGCTACACCTTC.

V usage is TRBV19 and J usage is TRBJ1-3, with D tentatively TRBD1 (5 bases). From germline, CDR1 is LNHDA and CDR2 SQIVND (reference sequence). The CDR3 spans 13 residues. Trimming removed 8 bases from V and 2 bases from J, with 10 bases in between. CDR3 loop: CASGTTTGNTIYF. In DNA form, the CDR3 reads TGTGCCAGTGGGACGACCACTGGAAACACCATATATTTT.

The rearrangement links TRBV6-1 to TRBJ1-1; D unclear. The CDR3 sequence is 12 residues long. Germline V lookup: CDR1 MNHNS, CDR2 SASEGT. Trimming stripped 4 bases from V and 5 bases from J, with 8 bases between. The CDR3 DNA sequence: TGTGCCAGCAGTGTCCGAGGGACTGAAGCTTTCTTT. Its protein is CASSVRGTEAFF.

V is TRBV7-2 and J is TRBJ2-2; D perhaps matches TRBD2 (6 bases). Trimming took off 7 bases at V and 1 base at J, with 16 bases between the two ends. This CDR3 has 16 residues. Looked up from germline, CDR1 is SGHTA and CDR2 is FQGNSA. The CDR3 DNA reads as TGTGCCAGCACCCTAAACGGCGGGGTGAACACCGGGGAGCTGTTTTTT. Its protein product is CASTLNGGVNTGELFF.

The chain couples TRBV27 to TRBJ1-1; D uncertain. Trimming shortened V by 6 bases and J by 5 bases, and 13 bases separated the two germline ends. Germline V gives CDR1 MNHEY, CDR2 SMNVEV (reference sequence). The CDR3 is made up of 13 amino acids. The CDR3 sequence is CASSNPERTEAFF. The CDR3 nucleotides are TGTGCCAGCAGCAACCCGGAGAGAACTGAAGCTTTCTTT.

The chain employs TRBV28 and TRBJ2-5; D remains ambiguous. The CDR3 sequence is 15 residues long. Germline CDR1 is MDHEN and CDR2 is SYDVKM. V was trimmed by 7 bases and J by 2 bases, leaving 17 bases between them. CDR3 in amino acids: CASTPSTRVQETQYF. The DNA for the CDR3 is TGTGCCAGCACCCCAAGTACAAGAGTTCAAGAGACCCAGTACTTC.

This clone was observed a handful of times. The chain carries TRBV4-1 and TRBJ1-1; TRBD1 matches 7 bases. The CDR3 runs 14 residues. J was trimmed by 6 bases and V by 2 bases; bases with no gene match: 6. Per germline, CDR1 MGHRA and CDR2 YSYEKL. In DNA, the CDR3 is TGCGCCAGCAGCCAACTCGACAGGGAGGCTGAAGCTTTCTTT. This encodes CASSQLDREAEAFF.

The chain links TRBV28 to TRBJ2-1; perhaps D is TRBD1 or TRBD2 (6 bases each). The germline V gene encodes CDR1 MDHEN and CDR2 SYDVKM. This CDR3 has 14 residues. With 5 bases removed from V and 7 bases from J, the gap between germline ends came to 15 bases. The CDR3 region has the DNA TGTGCCAGCAGTCCGCCGGGGGCGATGAATGAGCAGTTCTTC. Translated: CASSPPGAMNEQFF.

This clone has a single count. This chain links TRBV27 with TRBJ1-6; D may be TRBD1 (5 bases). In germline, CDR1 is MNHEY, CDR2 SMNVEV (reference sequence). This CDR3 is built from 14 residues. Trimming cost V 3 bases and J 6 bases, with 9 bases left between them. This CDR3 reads CASSLWGSNSPLHF. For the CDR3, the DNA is TGTGCCAGCAGTTTGTGGGGCAGTAATTCACCCCTCCACTTT.

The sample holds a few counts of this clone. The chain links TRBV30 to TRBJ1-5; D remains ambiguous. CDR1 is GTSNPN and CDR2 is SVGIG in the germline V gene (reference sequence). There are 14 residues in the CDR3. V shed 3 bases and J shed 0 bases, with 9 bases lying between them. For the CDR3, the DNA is TGTGCCTGGAGAACGGCAACTAGCAATCAGCCCCAGCATTTT. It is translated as CAWRTATSNQPQHF.

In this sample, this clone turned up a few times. The DNA for the CDR3 is TGTGCCAGCAGCGCGATCCTGGGAAATGAAAAACTGTTTTTT. This encodes CASSAILGNEKLFF. V is TRBV2 and J is TRBJ1-4; D gene ambiguous. Per the germline V gene, CDR1 is SNHLY and CDR2 is FYNNEI. The CDR3 spans 14 residues. V shed 6 bases and J shed 5 bases, with 13 bases lying between them.

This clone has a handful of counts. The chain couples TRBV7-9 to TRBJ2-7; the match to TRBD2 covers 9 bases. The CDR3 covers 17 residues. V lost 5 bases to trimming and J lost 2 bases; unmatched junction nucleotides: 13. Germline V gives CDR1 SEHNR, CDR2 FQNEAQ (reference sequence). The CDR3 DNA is TGTGCCAGCAGCCTAACGGCGACTAGCGGTGTCCCCTACGAGCAGTACTTC. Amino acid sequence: CASSLTATSGVPYEQYF.

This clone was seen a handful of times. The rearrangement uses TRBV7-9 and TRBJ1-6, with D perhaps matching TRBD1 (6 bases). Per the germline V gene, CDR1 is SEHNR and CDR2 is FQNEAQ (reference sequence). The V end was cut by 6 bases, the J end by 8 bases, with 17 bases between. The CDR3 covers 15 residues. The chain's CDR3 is CASSSWGAKDSPLHF. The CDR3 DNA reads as TGTGCCAGCAGTTCCTGGGGGGCGAAGGATTCACCCCTCCACTTT. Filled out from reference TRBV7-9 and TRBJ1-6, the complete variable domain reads DTGVSQNPRHKITKRGQNVTFRCDPISEHNRLYWYRQTLGQGPEFLTYFQNEAQLEKSRLLSDRFSAERPKGSFSTLEIQRTEQGDSAMYLCASSSWGAKDSPLHFGNGTRLTVT.

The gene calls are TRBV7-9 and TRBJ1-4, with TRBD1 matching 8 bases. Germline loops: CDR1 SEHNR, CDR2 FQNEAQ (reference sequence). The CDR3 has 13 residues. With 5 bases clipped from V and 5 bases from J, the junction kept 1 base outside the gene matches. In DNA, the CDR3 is TGTGCCAGCAGCAGGACAGGGAATGAAAAACTGTTTTTT. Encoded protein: CASSRTGNEKLFF.

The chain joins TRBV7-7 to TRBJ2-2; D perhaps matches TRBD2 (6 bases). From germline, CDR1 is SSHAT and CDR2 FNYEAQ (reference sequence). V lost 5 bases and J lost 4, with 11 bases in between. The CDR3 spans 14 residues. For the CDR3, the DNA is TGTGCCAGCAGCCCCCGGGACTTCACCGGGGAGCTGTTTTTT. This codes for CASSPRDFTGELFF.

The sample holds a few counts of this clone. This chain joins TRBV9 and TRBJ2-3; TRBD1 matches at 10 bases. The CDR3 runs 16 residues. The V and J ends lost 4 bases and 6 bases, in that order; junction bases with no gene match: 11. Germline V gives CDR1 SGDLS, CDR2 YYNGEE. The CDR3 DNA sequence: TGTGCCAGCAGCATCGGGGGGACAGGGGCTTATGATACGCAGTATTTT. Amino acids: CASSIGGTGAYDTQYF.